These 24 T cell receptor beta chains were all obtained from the same sample, sequenced in a study of Graves' ophthalmopathy and Graves' hyperthyroidism. As the template, RNA transcripts were used to amplify TCR beta CDR3 regions. HTBI primers were employed in first-round RT-PCR, then a second-round multiplex PCR followed. Each CDR3 protein gets one entry after TCRdb re-called the multiplex PCR reads with MiXCR. The table has 400,000 to 450,000 distinct CDR3 sequences, 21% seen once. The sequencing input was peripheral blood. The receptor set was obtained from a woman between 18 and 29 years old with stable Graves' hyperthyroidism.

This clonotype came up many times. The chain is built from TRBV6-1 and TRBJ1-2; D perhaps matches TRBD1 (5 bases). The length of the CDR3 is 14 residues. Between the trimmed V and J ends, which lost 5 bases and 6 bases, there was a span of 16 bases. CDR1 is MNHNS and CDR2 is SASEGT in the germline V gene. The CDR3, as DNA: TGTGCCAGCAGTCCCCAGGGAGGGAAGGATGGCTACACCTTC. Translated: CASSPQGGKDGYTF.

In its sample, this clonotype was seen many times. The chain carries TRBV12-3 or TRBV12-4 and TRBJ2-7; D is possibly TRBD1 (6 bases). Trimming stripped 3 bases from V and 7 bases from J, with 22 bases between. This CDR3 comprises 16 residues. Here the CDR3 DNA reads TGTGCCAGCAGTTTGTCCTACGCCAGGGGAGTATGGGAGCAGTACTTC. Translation gives CASSLSYARGVWEQYF.

The V call is TRBV6-4, the J call TRBJ1-5; 11 bases map to TRBD1. This CDR3 is built from 17 residues. CDR1 is MRHNA, CDR2 SNTAGT, per germline. With V trimmed by 5 bases and J by 7 bases, 13 bases remained unmatched. For the CDR3, the DNA is TGTGCCAGCAGTAACAGACCGGGACAGGGGGGGTTCCAGCCCCAGCATTTT. Its translation is CASSNRPGQGGFQPQHF.

In its sample, this clonotype was seen a few times. The chain links TRBV20-1 to TRBJ2-7, with a tentative D call TRBD1 (7 bases). This CDR3 has 13 residues. Germline values: CDR1 DFQATT, CDR2 SNEGSKA (reference sequence). Trimming left V 3 bases short and J 4 bases short, with 13 bases between. The CDR3 reads CSAREGARYEQYF. CDR3 DNA sequence: TGCAGTGCTAGGGAGGGGGCGCGGTACGAGCAGTACTTC.

The chain has TRBV27 and TRBJ1-2; possible D gene TRBD1, 6 bases. This CDR3 contains 14 residues. The germline V gene has CDR1 MNHEY and CDR2 SMNVEV (reference sequence). Trimming removed 2 bases from V and 10 bases from J, with 17 bases in between. This chain's CDR3 is CASSLHGGGPDYTF. For the CDR3, the DNA is TGTGCCAGCAGTTTACACGGGGGCGGTCCGGACTACACCTTC.

This clonotype has at least ten counts. The chain employs TRBV20-1 and TRBJ2-7; TRBD1 might be the D (5 bases). The germline CDR1 and CDR2 sequences are DFQATT and SNEGSKA (reference sequence). V gave up 0 bases and J gave up 3 bases, with 15 bases separating them. The CDR3 consists of 15 residues. The CDR3 sequence: CSARDNSDINYEQYF. Here the CDR3 DNA reads TGCAGTGCTAGAGATAATTCGGACATCAACTACGAGCAGTACTTC.

This clonotype was counted between two and nine times. The gene calls are TRBV30 and TRBJ2-1, with a tentative D call TRBD2 (5 bases). The CDR3 is 17 amino acids. Trimming took off 0 bases at V and 0 bases at J, with 15 bases between the two ends. CDR1 is GTSNPN, CDR2 SVGIG, per germline (reference sequence). DNA for the CDR3: TGTGCCTGGAGTGTAGGGTCTAGCCTCAGCTCCTACAATGAGCAGTTCTTC. Its protein is CAWSVGSSLSSYNEQFF.

The chain uses TRBV11-2 and TRBJ1-4; 7 nucleotides line up with TRBD1. The CDR3 totals 15 residues. Trimming at V came to 6 bases and at J to 5 bases, leaving 9 bases not matched to a gene. Germline-derived CDR1 and CDR2 are SGHAT and FQNNGV. CDR3 in amino acids: CASRATGDRNEKLFF. The CDR3 region has the DNA TGTGCCAGCAGAGCCACAGGGGACCGAAATGAAAAACTGTTTTTT.

On this clonotype: The junction and the germline gene differ at one end; a read error may be behind it. V usage is TRBV19 and J usage is TRBJ2-4, with a weak D call TRBD2 (6 bases). CDR1 LNHDA and CDR2 SQIVND come from the germline V gene (reference sequence). This CDR3 is built from 13 residues. Written as DNA, the CDR3 is TGTGCCAGTAGTATCGTCCCGGGAGACATTAAGTACTTC. It is translated as CASSIVPGDIKYF.

The table lists this clonotype with many counts. The chain carries TRBV4-1 and TRBJ2-7; D call uncertain. This CDR3 comprises 14 residues. Germline V gene lookup returns CDR1 MGHRA and CDR2 YSYEKL. The germline V and J ends were trimmed by 4 bases and 0 bases, with 10 bases remaining between them. The CDR3 region is CASSRFGGSYEQYF. The CDR3 DNA is TGCGCCAGCAGCCGGTTCGGCGGCTCCTACGAGCAGTACTTC.

The chain joins TRBV2 to TRBJ1-5, with no clear D. V lost 5 bases, J lost 0 bases, and 11 bases lay in between. CDR3 length: 15 residues. Germline CDR1 SNHLY, CDR2 FYNNEI. The CDR3 DNA follows: TGTGCCAGCAGTCAGCTAGTCGATAGCAATCAGCCCCAGCATTTT. Translated, it gives CASSQLVDSNQPQHF. Full variable domain (remainder filled in from reference TRBV2 and TRBJ1-5): EPEVTQTPSHQVTQMGQEVILRCVPISNHLYFYWYRQILGQKVEFLVSFYNNEISEKSEIFDDQFSVERPDGSNFTLKIRSTKLEDSAMYFCASSQLVDSNQPQHFGDGTRLSIL.

V usage is TRBV11-2 and J usage is TRBJ2-5, with 10 bases lining up with TRBD1. V was clipped by 3 bases and J by 2 bases; unmatched bases: 3. Germline CDR1 SGHAT, CDR2 FQNNGV. The length of the CDR3 is 15 residues. The chain's CDR3 is CASSLDRGWQETQYF. CDR3 DNA: TGTGCCAGCAGCTTGGACAGGGGGTGGCAAGAGACCCAGTACTTC.

The chain carries TRBV12-3 or TRBV12-4 and TRBJ1-5; TRBD1 matches 11 bases. Losses at the gene ends were 5 bases for V and 4 bases for J; bases not matched to a gene: 4. The CDR3 is 15 amino acids. The CDR3 spells CASSMGQGVNQPQHF. CDR3 bases: TGTGCCAGCAGTATGGGACAGGGGGTGAATCAGCCCCAGCATTTT.

V usage is TRBV20-1 and J usage is TRBJ1-1, with D possibly TRBD1 on 5 matching bases. Germline values: CDR1 DFQATT, CDR2 SNEGSKA (reference sequence). This CDR3 comprises 15 residues. V was trimmed by 2 bases and J by 2 bases, leaving 15 bases between them. The CDR3 region is CSARSRRRDNTEAFF. DNA of the CDR3: TGCAGTGCTAGATCCCGCCGGAGGGACAACACTGAAGCTTTCTTT.

The rearrangement uses TRBV6-1 and TRBJ2-5; TRBD1 matches 12 bases. The CDR3 runs to 15 residues. V trimming: 6 bases; J trimming: 5 bases; junction bases outside the gene matches: 7. Looked up from germline, CDR1 is MNHNS and CDR2 is SASEGT. The CDR3 region has the DNA TGTGCCAGCAGACCCGGGACAGGGGGCGAGGAGACCCAGTACTTC. It encodes CASRPGTGGEETQYF.

This clonotype was counted many times. The rearrangement joins TRBV12-3 or TRBV12-4 to TRBJ1-1; 7 bases map to TRBD1. The V segment lost 6 bases and the J segment 3 bases; nucleotides outside the gene matches: 4. CDR3 size: 13 residues. The CDR3 DNA follows: TGTGCCAGCAGGACAGGGTTGGACACTGAAGCTTTCTTT. It codes for CASRTGLDTEAFF.

The J gene is TRBJ2-7, the V gene TRBV28; the D gene is possibly TRBD1 (6 bases). Trimming left V 8 bases short and J 4 bases short, with 12 bases between. Germline V gene lookup returns CDR1 MDHEN and CDR2 SYDVKM. The CDR3 runs to 12 residues. The CDR3 bases are TGTGCCAGCCGGGACAACGGTTACGAGCAGTACTTC. Residues: CASRDNGYEQYF.

This clonotype showed up many times. A much larger clone sits a single nucleotide away, making a read error possible. The J gene is TRBJ2-5, the V gene TRBV12-3 or TRBV12-4; unclear D gene. The CDR3 has 11 residues. CDR3 amino acids: CASSTRETKYF. The CDR3 nucleotides are TGTGCCAGCAGTACCCGAGAGACCAAGTACTTC.

This clonotype was seen at least ten times. The V gene is TRBV6-5, the J gene TRBJ2-7, with TRBD2 matching over 12 bases. With 6 bases clipped from V and 6 bases from J, the junction kept 9 bases outside the gene matches. Germline assignment: CDR1 MNHEY and CDR2 SVGAGI. The CDR3 length is 15 residues. CDR3 loop: CASSGLAGGPSEQYF. As DNA, the CDR3 is TGTGCCAGCAGCGGGCTAGCGGGAGGGCCAAGCGAGCAGTACTTC.

Comments on this clonotype: A read error may account for a junction end that differs from germline. The genes are TRBV10-3 and TRBJ1-1, with a possible D match to TRBD1 (5 bases). This CDR3 has 13 amino acids. The germline V gene encodes CDR1 ENHRY and CDR2 SYGVKD. In DNA form, the CDR3 reads TGTGCCACGGCGGCAGTACAGGACACTGATGCTTTCTTT. Protein sequence: CATAAVQDTDAFF.

This clonotype appeared many times. V is TRBV18 and J is TRBJ2-7; 7 bases line up with TRBD1. After removal of 2 bases from V and 6 bases from J, the junction contained 4 bases not matched to a gene. The germline CDR1 and CDR2 sequences are KGHSH and LQKENI. CDR3 length: 13 residues. Written as DNA, the CDR3 is TGTGCCAGCTCACCAGACAGGGCCGCCGAGCAGTACTTC. It codes for CASSPDRAAEQYF.

In its sample, this clonotype was seen many times. The chain uses TRBV20-1 and TRBJ2-5; TRBD2 aligns across 7 bases. CDR3 length equals 15 residues. V was pared by 5 bases and J by 5 bases, with 14 bases of the junction left unmatched. The V gene's germline CDR1 is DFQATT and CDR2 SNEGSKA (reference sequence). As DNA, the CDR3 is TGCAGTGCTGGAAGCGGGGCTAGAGTTGTTGAGACCCAGTACTTC. It codes for CSAGSGARVVETQYF.

This clonotype showed up many times. The chain couples TRBV12-3 or TRBV12-4 to TRBJ1-5; TRBD1 is a possible D gene (5 bases). V was pared by 6 bases and J by 4 bases, with 10 bases between. CDR3 length: 13 amino acids. The CDR3 DNA sequence: TGTGCCAGCAGCCTGGGGCAGAATCAGCCCCAGCATTTT. It is translated as CASSLGQNQPQHF.

This sequence joins TRBV4-1 and TRBJ2-2; tentative D call: TRBD1 (6 bases). Germline assignment: CDR1 MGHRA and CDR2 YSYEKL. V lost 0 bases to trimming and J lost 8 bases, with 13 bases between them. This CDR3 has 15 amino acids. The CDR3 DNA is TGCGCCAGCAGCCAAGATCCTACAGGGATAGGGGAGCTGTTTTTT. Translating gives CASSQDPTGIGELFF.